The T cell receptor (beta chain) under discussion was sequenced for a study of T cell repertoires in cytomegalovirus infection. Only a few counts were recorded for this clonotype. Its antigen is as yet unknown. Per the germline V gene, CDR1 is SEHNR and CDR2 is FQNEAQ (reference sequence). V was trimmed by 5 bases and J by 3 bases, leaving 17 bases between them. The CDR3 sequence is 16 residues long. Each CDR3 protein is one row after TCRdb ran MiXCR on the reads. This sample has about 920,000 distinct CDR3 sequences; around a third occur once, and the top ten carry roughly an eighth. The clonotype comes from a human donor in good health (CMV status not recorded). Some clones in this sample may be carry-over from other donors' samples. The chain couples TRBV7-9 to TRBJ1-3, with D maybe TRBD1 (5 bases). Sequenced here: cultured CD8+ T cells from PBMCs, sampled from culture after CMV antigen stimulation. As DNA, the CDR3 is TGTGCCAGCAGCGACAGCGGCGAAAGAAATGGAAACACCATATATTTT. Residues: CASSDSGERNGNTIYF.